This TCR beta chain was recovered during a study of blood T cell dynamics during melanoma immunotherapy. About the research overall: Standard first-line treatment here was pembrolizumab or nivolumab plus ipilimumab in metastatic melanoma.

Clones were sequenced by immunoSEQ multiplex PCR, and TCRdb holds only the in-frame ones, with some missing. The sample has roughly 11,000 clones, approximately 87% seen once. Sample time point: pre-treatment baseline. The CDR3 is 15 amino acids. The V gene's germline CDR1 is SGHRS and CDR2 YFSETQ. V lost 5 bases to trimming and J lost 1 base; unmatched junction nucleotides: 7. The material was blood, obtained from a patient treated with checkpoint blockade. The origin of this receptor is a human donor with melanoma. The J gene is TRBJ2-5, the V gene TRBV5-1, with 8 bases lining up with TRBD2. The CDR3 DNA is TGCGCCAGCAGACCTATAGCGGGGAGCCAAGAGACCCAGTACTTC. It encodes CASRPIAGSQETQYF. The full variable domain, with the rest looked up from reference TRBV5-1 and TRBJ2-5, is KAGVTQTPRYLIKTRGQQVTLSCSPISGHRSVSWYQQTPGQGLQFLFEYFSETQRNKGNFPGRFSGRQFSNSRSEMNVSTLELGDSALYLCASRPIAGSQETQYFGPGTRLLVL.